The clone carrying this TCR beta chain was picked up one time. Its antigen is not identified. This record belongs to a study of memory CD4+ T cells and cytomegalovirus serostatus. Study overall: Donors were healthy Belgian adults, 10 or so CMV seropositive and approximately 25 seronegative. General observations from the study: CD4+ memory repertoires contained about 40% of the 164 reported CMV TCRbeta sequences.

Single viable CD3+CD4+CD8-CD45RO+ cells were sorted as the memory CD4+ T cells. After thawing, CD4+ T cells were positively selected. As handled by the study authors: Out-of-frame sequences were removed, leaving about 2,300,000 distinct TCRbeta sequences. Assay used: immunoSEQ multiplex PCR; TCRdb lists only in-frame clones, some missing. V and J calls plus clone size are reproduced from that table; the DNA served to infer D and trimming. Of about 50,000 clones in the sample, roughly 78% were seen once. This CDR3 spans 13 amino acids. Germline lookup yields CDR1 LNHDA and CDR2 SQIVND (reference sequence). Trimming removed 6 bases at V and 5 bases at J, with 13 bases between.

The clonotype was recovered from an adult in good health and CMV-seronegative. Sequencing was carried out using memory CD4+ T cells from blood. V is TRBV19 and J is TRBJ2-5; D gene unclear. Written as DNA, the CDR3 is TGTGCCAGTAGCCGAGACGACGGGGAGACCCAGTACTTC. This codes for CASSRDDGETQYF.